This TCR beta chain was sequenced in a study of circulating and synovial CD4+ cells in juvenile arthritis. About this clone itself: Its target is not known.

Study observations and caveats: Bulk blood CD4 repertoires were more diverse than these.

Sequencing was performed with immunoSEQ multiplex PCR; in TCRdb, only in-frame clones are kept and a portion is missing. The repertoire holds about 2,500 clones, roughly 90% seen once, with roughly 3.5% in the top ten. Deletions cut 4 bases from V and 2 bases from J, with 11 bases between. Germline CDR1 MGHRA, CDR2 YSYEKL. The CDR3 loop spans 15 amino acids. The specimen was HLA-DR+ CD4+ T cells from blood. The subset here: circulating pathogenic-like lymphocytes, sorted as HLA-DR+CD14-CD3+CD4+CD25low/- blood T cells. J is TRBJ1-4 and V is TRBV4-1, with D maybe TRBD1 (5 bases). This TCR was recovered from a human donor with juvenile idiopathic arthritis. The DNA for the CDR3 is TGCGCCAGCAGCCCCCTTCGGGGGACTAATGAAAAACTGTTTTTT. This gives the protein CASSPLRGTNEKLFF.